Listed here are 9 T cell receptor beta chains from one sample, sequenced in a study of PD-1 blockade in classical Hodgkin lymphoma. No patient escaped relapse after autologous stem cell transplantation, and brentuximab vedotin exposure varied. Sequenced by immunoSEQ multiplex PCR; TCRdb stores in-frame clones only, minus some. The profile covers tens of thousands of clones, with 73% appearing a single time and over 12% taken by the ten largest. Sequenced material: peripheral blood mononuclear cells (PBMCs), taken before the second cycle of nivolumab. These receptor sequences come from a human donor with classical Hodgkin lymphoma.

CDR3: CATSRGRVESKQYF. DNA for the CDR3: TGTGCCACCAGCAGAGGTAGGGTCGAGAGCAAGCAGTATTTT. This sequence joins TRBV15 and TRBJ2-3; D not resolved. Per the germline V gene, CDR1 is LNHNV and CDR2 is YYDKDF (reference sequence). The length of the CDR3 is 14 residues. V was cut by 1 base and J by 11 bases, with 16 bases left in between.

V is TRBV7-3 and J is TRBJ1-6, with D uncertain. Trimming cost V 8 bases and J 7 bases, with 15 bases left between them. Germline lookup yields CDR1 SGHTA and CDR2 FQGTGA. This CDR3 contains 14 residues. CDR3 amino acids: CASSGGDPNSPLHF. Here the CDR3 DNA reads TGTGCCAGCTCGGGAGGTGACCCCAATTCACCCCTCCACTTT.

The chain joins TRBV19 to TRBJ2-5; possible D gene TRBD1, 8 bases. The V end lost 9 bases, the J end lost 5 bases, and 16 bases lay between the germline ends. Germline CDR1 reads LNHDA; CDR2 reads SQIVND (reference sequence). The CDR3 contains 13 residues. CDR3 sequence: CASGQGGTETQYF. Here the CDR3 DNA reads TGTGCCAGCGGACAGGGAGGGACGGAGACCCAGTACTTC. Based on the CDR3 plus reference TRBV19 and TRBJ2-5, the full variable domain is DGGITQSPKYLFRKEGQNVTLSCEQNLNHDAMYWYRQDPGQGLRLIYYSQIVNDFQKGDIAEGYSVSREKKESFPLTVTSAQKNPTAFYLCASGQGGTETQYFGPGTRLLVL.

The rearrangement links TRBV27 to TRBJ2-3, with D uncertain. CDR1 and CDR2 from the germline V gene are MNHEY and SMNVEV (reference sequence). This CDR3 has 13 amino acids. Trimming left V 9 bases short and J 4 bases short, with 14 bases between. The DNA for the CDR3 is TGTGCCAGTCAGAACTTCCGGGCAGATACGCAGTATTTT. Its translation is CASQNFRADTQYF.

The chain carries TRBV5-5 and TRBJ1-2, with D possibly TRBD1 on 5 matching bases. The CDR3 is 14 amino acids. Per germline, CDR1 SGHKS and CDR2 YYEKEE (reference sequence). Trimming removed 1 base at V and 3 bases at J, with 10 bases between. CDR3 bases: TGTGCCAGCAGCTTGATCAGGGAACACTATGGCTACACCTTC. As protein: CASSLIREHYGYTF.

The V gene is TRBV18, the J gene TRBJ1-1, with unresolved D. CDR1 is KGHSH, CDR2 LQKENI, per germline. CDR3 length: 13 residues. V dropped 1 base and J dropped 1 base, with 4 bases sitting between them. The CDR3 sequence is CASSPLGNTEAFF. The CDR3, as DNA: TGTGCCAGCTCACCACTGGGGAACACTGAAGCTTTCTTT.

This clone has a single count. CDR3 in amino acids: CASMQGSGGKNIQYF. CDR3 nucleotides: TGTGCCAGCATGCAGGGCTCGGGGGGCAAAAACATTCAGTACTTC. The chain has TRBV27 and TRBJ2-4; 7 bases match TRBD2. The trim removed 7 bases at V and 3 bases at J, leaving 9 bases unmatched. The length of the CDR3 is 15 residues. CDR1 is MNHEY and CDR2 is SMNVEV in the germline V gene (reference sequence).

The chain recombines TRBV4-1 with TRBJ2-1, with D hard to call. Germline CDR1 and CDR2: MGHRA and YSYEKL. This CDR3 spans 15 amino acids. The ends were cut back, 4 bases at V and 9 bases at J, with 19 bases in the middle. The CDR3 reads CASSLFLGETTEQFF. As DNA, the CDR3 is TGCGCCAGCAGCCTCTTCCTGGGCGAAACTACTGAGCAGTTCTTC.

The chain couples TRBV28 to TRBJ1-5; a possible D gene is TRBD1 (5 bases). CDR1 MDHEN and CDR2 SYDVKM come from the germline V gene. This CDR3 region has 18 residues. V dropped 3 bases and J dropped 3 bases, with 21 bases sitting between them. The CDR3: CASSFSLRGATPNQPQHF. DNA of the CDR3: TGTGCCAGCAGTTTTTCCCTAAGGGGCGCGACGCCCAATCAGCCCCAGCATTTT.